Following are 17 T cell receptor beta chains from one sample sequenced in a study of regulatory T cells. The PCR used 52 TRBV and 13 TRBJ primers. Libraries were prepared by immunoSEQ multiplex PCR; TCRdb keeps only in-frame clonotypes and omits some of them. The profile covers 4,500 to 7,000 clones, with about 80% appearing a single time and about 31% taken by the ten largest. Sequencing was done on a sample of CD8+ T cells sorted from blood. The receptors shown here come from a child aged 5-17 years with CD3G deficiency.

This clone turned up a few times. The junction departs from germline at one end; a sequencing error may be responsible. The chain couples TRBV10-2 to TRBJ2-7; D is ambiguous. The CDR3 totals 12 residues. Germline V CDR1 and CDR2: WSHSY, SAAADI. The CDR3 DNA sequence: TGTGCCAGCAGTGCTATTGGAACAGCCCCGAACTTC. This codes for CASSAIGTAPNF.

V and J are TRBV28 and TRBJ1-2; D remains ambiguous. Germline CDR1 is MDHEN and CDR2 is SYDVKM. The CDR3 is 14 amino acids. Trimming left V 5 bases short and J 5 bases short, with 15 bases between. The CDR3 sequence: CASSTPWTRYGYTF. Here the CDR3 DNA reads TGTGCCAGCAGTACACCCTGGACTCGTTATGGCTACACCTTC.

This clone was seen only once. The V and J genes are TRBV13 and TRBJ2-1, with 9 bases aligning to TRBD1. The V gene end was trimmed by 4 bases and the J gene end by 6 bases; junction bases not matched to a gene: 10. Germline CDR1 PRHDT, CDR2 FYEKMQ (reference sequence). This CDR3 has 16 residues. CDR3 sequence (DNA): TGTGCCAGCAGCTCAGGACCGGGACAGGGTACCAATGAGCAGTTCTTC. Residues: CASSSGPGQGTNEQFF.

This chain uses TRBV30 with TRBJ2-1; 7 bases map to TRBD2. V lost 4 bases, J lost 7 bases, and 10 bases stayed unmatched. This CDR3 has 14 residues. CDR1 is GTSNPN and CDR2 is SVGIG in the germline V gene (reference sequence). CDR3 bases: TGTGCCTGGAAGGAGGGAGGGCTGGAGAATGAGCAGTTCTTC. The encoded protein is CAWKEGGLENEQFF.

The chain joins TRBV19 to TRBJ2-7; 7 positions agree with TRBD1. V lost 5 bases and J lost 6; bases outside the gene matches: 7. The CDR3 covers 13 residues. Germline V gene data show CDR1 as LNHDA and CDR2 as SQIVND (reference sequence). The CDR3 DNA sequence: TGTGCCAGTAGTCTCAGACAGGGAGTCGAGCAGTACTTC. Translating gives CASSLRQGVEQYF.

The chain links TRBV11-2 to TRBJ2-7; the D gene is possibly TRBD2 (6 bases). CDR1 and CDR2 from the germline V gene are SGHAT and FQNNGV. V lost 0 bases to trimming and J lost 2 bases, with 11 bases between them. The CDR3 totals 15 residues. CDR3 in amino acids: CASSLEASVTYEQYF. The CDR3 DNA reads TGTGCCAGCAGCTTAGAGGCTAGCGTGACCTACGAGCAGTACTTC.

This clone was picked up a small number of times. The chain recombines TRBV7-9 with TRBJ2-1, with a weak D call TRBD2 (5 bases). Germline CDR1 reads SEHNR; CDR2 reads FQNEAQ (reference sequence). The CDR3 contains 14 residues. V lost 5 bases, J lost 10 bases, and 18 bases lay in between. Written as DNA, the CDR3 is TGTGCCAGCAGCCCCCCAGAGGGCTGGGGAGAGCAGTTCTTC. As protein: CASSPPEGWGEQFF.

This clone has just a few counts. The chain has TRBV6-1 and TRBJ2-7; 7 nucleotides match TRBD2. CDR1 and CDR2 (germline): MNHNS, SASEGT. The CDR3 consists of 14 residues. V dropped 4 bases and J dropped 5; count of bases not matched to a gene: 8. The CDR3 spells CASSGWEGPDEQYF. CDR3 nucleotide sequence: TGTGCCAGCAGTGGTTGGGAGGGCCCCGACGAGCAGTACTTC.

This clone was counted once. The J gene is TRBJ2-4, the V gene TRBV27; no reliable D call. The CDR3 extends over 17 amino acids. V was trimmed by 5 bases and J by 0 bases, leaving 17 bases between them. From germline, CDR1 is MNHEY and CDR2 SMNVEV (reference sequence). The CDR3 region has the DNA TGTGCCAGCAGTGGTCAACAGCGAGCATTAGCCAAAAACATTCAGTACTTC. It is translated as CASSGQQRALAKNIQYF.

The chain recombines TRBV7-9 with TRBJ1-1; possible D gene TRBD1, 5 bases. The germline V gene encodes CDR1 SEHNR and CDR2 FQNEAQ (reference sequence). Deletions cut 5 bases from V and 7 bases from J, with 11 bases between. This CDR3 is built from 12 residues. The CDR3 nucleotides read TGTGCCAGCAGCGCCCTCCAGGGTGAAGCTTTCTTT. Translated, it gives CASSALQGEAFF.

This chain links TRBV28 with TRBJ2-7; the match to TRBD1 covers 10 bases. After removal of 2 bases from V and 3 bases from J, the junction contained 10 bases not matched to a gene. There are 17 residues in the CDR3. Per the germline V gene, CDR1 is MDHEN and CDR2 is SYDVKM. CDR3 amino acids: CASSLKRGDRGLYEQYF. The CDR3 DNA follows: TGTGCCAGCAGTTTAAAAAGAGGAGACAGGGGGCTCTACGAGCAGTACTTC.

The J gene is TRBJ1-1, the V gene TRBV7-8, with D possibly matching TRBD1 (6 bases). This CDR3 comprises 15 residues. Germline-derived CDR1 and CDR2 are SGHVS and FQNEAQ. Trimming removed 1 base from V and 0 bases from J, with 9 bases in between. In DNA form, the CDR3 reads TGTGCCAGCAGCTTAGTCGACAGGATGAACACTGAAGCTTTCTTT. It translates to CASSLVDRMNTEAFF.

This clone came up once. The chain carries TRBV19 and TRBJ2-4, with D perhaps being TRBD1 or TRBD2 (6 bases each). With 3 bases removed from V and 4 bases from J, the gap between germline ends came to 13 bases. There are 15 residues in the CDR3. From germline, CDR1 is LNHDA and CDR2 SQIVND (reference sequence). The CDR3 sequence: CASSMGGGAKNIQYF. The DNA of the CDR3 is TGTGCCAGTAGTATGGGGGGCGGGGCGAAAAACATTCAGTACTTC. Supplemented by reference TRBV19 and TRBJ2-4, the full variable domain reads DGGITQSPKYLFRKEGQNVTLSCEQNLNHDAMYWYRQDPGQGLRLIYYSQIVNDFQKGDIAEGYSVSREKKESFPLTVTSAQKNPTAFYLCASSMGGGAKNIQYFGAGTRLSVL.

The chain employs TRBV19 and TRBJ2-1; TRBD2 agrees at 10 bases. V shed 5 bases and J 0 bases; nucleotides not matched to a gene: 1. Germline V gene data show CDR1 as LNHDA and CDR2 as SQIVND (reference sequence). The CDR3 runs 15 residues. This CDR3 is CASSASGSSYNEQFF. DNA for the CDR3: TGTGCCAGTAGTGCTAGCGGGAGCTCCTACAATGAGCAGTTCTTC.

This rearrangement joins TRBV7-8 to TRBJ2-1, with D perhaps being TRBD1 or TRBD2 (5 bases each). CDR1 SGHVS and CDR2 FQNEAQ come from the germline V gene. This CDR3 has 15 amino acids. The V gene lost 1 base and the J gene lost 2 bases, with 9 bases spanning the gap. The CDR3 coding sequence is TGTGCCAGCAGCTTAGGGGACCCCCCCTACAATGAGCAGTTCTTC. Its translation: CASSLGDPPYNEQFF. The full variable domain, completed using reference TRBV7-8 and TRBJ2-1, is GAGVSQSPRYKVAKRGQDVALRCDPISGHVSLFWYQQALGQGPEFLTYFQNEAQLDKSGLPSDRFFAERPEGSVSTLKIQRTQQEDSAVYLCASSLGDPPYNEQFFGPGTRLTVL.

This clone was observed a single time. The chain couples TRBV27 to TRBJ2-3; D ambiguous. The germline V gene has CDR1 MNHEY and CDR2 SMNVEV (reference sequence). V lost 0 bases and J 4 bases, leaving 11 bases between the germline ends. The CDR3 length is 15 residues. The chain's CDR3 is CASSLSGIVADTQYF. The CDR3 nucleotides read TGTGCCAGCAGTTTATCAGGGATTGTCGCAGATACGCAGTATTTT.

The CDR3 nucleotides read TGTGCCAGCACCGGCGGCGGGGTCCTCGGGGCCAACGTCCTGACTTTC. This translates into CASTGGGVLGANVLTF. The chain employs TRBV7-3 and TRBJ2-6; tentative D call: TRBD2 (6 bases). Germline V gives CDR1 SGHTA, CDR2 FQGTGA. CDR3 size: 16 residues. Trimming pared 7 bases from V and 4 bases from J, leaving 17 bases between.